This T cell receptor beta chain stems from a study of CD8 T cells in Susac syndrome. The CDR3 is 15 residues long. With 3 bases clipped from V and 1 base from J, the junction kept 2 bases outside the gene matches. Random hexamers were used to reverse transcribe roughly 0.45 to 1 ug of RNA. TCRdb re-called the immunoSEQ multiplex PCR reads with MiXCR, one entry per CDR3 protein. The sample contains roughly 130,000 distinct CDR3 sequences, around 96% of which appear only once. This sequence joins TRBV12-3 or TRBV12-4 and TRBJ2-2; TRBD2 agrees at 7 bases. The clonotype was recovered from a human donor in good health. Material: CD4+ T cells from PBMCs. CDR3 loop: CASSFPSGNTGELFF. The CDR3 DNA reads TGTGCCAGCAGTTTCCCTAGCGGGAACACCGGGGAGCTGTTTTTT.